A single sample is the source of the 4 T cell receptor beta chains below, sequenced in a study of blood T cells in healthy people across ages. With a J-beta primer mix and a sample-barcoded 5' primer, a second PCR ran roughly 6 to 11 cycles. TCRdb reprocessed the 5' RACE reads via MiXCR and lists one record per CDR3 protein. Of fewer than 800,000 distinct CDR3 sequences in the sample, roughly 32% were seen once. The sample was blood. The receptors were sampled from a woman of 80 years or more in good health.

This rearrangement joins TRBV5-1 to TRBJ2-5; TRBD1 is a possible D gene (6 bases). The germline V and J ends were trimmed by 0 bases and 2 bases, with 14 bases remaining between them. CDR3 length: 16 amino acids. The germline CDR1 and CDR2 sequences are SGHRS and YFSETQ. Here the CDR3 DNA reads TGCGCCAGCAGCTTGGCCCCAGGGGCCTTACAAGAGACCCAGTACTTC. It yields the protein CASSLAPGALQETQYF.

This clonotype was counted at least ten times. V and J are TRBV5-6 and TRBJ2-4, with D unresolved. The germline V gene has CDR1 SGHDT and CDR2 YYEEEE. The CDR3 spans 13 residues. The ends were cut back, 4 bases at V and 5 bases at J, with 10 bases in the middle. CDR3 loop: CASSLRVQNIQYF. The CDR3, as DNA: TGTGCCAGCAGCCTCCGGGTCCAAAACATTCAGTACTTC.

The table lists this clonotype with many counts. The chain employs TRBV5-4 and TRBJ2-5; a weak D match, TRBD1 (5 bases). V was pared by 3 bases and J by 4 bases, with 16 bases between. Germline CDR1 SGHNT, CDR2 YYREEE (reference sequence). This CDR3 spans 15 amino acids. CDR3 sequence: CASSSESAGRETQYF. The CDR3 nucleotides read TGTGCCAGCAGCTCGGAGTCCGCAGGGCGAGAGACCCAGTACTTC.

This clonotype was counted at least ten times. V is TRBV5-1 and J is TRBJ2-1, with 14 bases aligning to TRBD2. CDR1 and CDR2 from the germline V gene are SGHRS and YFSETQ. J gave up 5 bases and V 3 bases, and 7 bases lay outside the gene matches. CDR3 size: 17 residues. The CDR3 DNA sequence: TGCGCCAGCAGCTCACCCGGGACTAGCGGGGGAAACAATGAGCAGTTCTTC. This gives the protein CASSSPGTSGGNNEQFF.